The 17 T cell receptor beta chains reported below all come from one sample, sequenced in a study of T cells after yellow fever vaccination. TCRdb processed the 5' RACE reads anew with MiXCR; each CDR3 protein has one entry. The profile shows under 500,000 distinct CDR3 sequences, under 20% of them singletons. Sample: PBMCs, taken before the yellow fever booster vaccination. The source of these receptors is a man aged 18 to 30 who received the YFV17D yellow fever vaccine.

This clonotype turned up a few times. This chain connects TRBV9 to TRBJ2-5; 11 bases are a match to TRBD1. Germline V gene data show CDR1 as SGDLS and CDR2 as YYNGEE. The CDR3 runs 16 residues. Trimming cost V 3 bases and J 5 bases; bases outside gene matches: 9. CDR3 sequence: CASSAQGQGARETQYF. The DNA for the CDR3 is TGTGCCAGCAGCGCGCAAGGACAGGGGGCGCGGGAGACCCAGTACTTC.

This clonotype has at least ten counts. The rearrangement joins TRBV7-2 to TRBJ2-7; TRBD2 aligns across 13 bases. This CDR3 is 15 amino acids long. J gave up 6 bases and V 5 bases, and 7 bases lay outside the gene matches. From germline, CDR1 is SGHTA and CDR2 FQGNSA. The CDR3 protein is CASSPGTSGEGEQYF. CDR3 nucleotide sequence: TGTGCCAGCAGCCCCGGGACTAGCGGGGAGGGCGAGCAGTACTTC. Filled out from reference TRBV7-2 and TRBJ2-7, the complete variable domain reads GAGVSQSPSNKVTEKGKDVELRCDPISGHTALYWYRQSLGQGLEFLIYFQGNSAPDKSGLPSDRFSAERTGGSVSTLTIQRTQQEDSAVYLCASSPGTSGEGEQYFGPGTRLTVT.

This clonotype was counted a few times. Here the CDR3 DNA reads TGTGCCAGCAGCAAGTTTCGACCCCCGGGCCCTGAAAAACTGTTTTTT. This codes for CASSKFRPPGPEKLFF. V gene TRBV21-1 combines with J gene TRBJ1-4; TRBD1, the D gene given by the table, was not confirmed from the DNA. TRBV21-1 is labeled a pseudogene. This CDR3 comprises 16 residues.

The chain is built from TRBV4-1 and TRBJ2-2; no clear D gene. Germline V lookup: CDR1 MGHRA, CDR2 YSYEKL. The CDR3 totals 16 residues. Trimming removed 1 base from V and 6 bases from J, with 15 bases in between. CDR3 in amino acids: CASSQGVRPQAGELFF. In DNA form, the CDR3 reads TGCGCCAGCAGCCAAGGGGTGCGACCCCAAGCCGGGGAGCTGTTTTTT.

In its sample, this clonotype was seen a few times. The chain joins TRBV9 to TRBJ2-1; unclear D gene. Trimming stripped 3 bases from V and 8 bases from J, with 9 bases between. The CDR3 contains 12 residues. The germline V gene has CDR1 SGDLS and CDR2 YYNGEE. CDR3 loop: CASSASTDEQFF. CDR3 nucleotides: TGTGCCAGCAGCGCAAGTACAGATGAGCAGTTCTTC.

CDR3 protein: CSARQSASFF. For the CDR3, the DNA is TGCAGTGCGCGACAGTCGGCGTCTTTCTTT. The rearrangement uses TRBV20-1 and TRBJ1-1, with a possible D match to TRBD1 (5 bases). The CDR3 length is 10 residues. Germline V CDR1 and CDR2: DFQATT, SNEGSKA (reference sequence). The V end was cut by 6 bases, the J end by 12 bases, with 14 bases between.

V usage is TRBV7-9 and J usage is TRBJ2-5; D gene unclear. The CDR3 is 14 residues long. Deletions cut 6 bases from V and 1 base from J, with 12 bases between. Germline-derived CDR1 and CDR2 are SEHNR and FQNEAQ (reference sequence). The CDR3 protein is CASSKGAGQETQYF. CDR3 nucleotides: TGTGCCAGCAGTAAAGGCGCAGGCCAAGAGACCCAGTACTTC. The variable domain in full, with the rest retrieved from reference TRBV7-9 and TRBJ2-5, is DTGVSQNPRHKITKRGQNVTFRCDPISEHNRLYWYRQTLGQGPEFLTYFQNEAQLEKSRLLSDRFSAERPKGSFSTLEIQRTEQGDSAMYLCASSKGAGQETQYFGPGTRLLVL.

This clonotype was picked up one time. V and J are TRBV7-9 and TRBJ2-2; D gene unclear. The V gene lost 5 bases and the J gene lost 7 bases, with 8 bases spanning the gap. Germline CDR1 SEHNR, CDR2 FQNEAQ (reference sequence). The CDR3 covers 12 residues. CDR3 DNA sequence: TGTGCCAGCAGCCGACAAGACGGGGAGCTGTTTTTT. Its translation is CASSRQDGELFF.

The chain combines TRBV30 with TRBJ2-7; D remains unclear. The CDR3 loop spans 12 amino acids. V was pared by 0 bases and J by 2 bases, with 5 bases between. Per the germline V gene, CDR1 is GTSNPN and CDR2 is SVGIG (reference sequence). The DNA for the CDR3 is TGTGCCTGGAGTGTACCCCCCTACGAGCAGTACTTC. Translation gives CAWSVPPYEQYF.

This clonotype has just a few counts. The V gene is TRBV7-6, the J gene TRBJ2-7; D is perhaps TRBD1 (6 bases). Germline CDR1 reads SGHVS; CDR2 reads FNYEAQ. V lost 3 bases and J 2 bases, leaving 11 bases between the germline ends. This CDR3 is 14 amino acids long. The chain's CDR3 is CASSLVTGTYEQYV. Written as DNA, the CDR3 is TGTGCCAGCAGCTTGGTAACAGGGACCTACGAGCAGTACGTC.

This clonotype showed up just a few times. This chain links TRBV4-3 with TRBJ1-2; D unresolved. The CDR3 runs 15 residues. V shed 1 base and J shed 7 bases, with 16 bases lying between them. Germline V gene data show CDR1 as LGHNA and CDR2 as YSLEER. CDR3 amino acids: CASSQGVAWEAGYTF. In DNA form, the CDR3 reads TGCGCCAGCAGCCAAGGCGTAGCGTGGGAGGCTGGCTACACCTTC.

This clonotype was counted only a few times. The J gene is TRBJ2-3, the V gene TRBV4-2, with D perhaps TRBD1 or TRBD2 (7 bases each). This CDR3 region has 12 residues. The germline V gene encodes CDR1 LGHNA and CDR2 YNFKEQ. Trimming took 0 bases from V and 14 from J, leaving 12 bases between them. For the CDR3, the DNA is TGTGCCAGCAGCCAAGACCAGGGGGGGCGGTATTTT. As protein: CASSQDQGGRYF.

A few counts support this clonotype. V gene TRBV6-1 combines with J gene TRBJ1-2, with D possibly matching TRBD1 (5 bases). Germline V gives CDR1 MNHNS, CDR2 SASEGT. Trimming left V 1 base short and J 2 bases short, with 14 bases between. This CDR3 has 16 residues. The CDR3 DNA reads as TGTGCCAGCAGTGAAGGAGCGCCAGGGAGGAACTATGGCTACACCTTC. Translated, it gives CASSEGAPGRNYGYTF.

This clonotype was detected a few times. V is TRBV11-2 and J is TRBJ2-3; a possible D gene is TRBD1 (6 bases). This CDR3 has 15 residues. Trimming removed 1 base from V and 6 bases from J, with 14 bases in between. Germline-derived CDR1 and CDR2 are SGHAT and FQNNGV. CDR3 DNA: TGTGCCAGCAGCTTAGGACAGGTCCTTGTGGATACGCAGTATTTT. Translated: CASSLGQVLVDTQYF.

This clonotype was seen only a few times. The V call is TRBV5-1, the J call TRBJ2-1; D uncertain. CDR3 length: 14 residues. Germline CDR1 and CDR2: SGHRS and YFSETQ. V shed 0 bases and J shed 6 bases, with 10 bases lying between them. CDR3 region: CASSLGQIVNEQFF. The CDR3 bases are TGCGCCAGCAGCTTGGGACAAATAGTCAATGAGCAGTTCTTC. Full variable domain (remainder filled in from reference TRBV5-1 and TRBJ2-1): KAGVTQTPRYLIKTRGQQVTLSCSPISGHRSVSWYQQTPGQGLQFLFEYFSETQRNKGNFPGRFSGRQFSNSRSEMNVSTLELGDSALYLCASSLGQIVNEQFFGPGTRLTVL.

The rearrangement uses TRBV5-1 and TRBJ1-5; TRBD1 might be the D (5 bases). The CDR3 contains 16 residues. In germline, CDR1 is SGHRS, CDR2 YFSETQ. V was cut by 0 bases and J by 6 bases, with 16 bases left in between. The CDR3 sequence is CASSLGVTGGGQPQHF. CDR3 nucleotide sequence: TGCGCCAGCAGCTTGGGAGTCACGGGGGGAGGTCAGCCCCAGCATTTT.

The chain joins TRBV4-1 to TRBJ1-5; no definite D call. The V and J ends lost 4 bases and 2 bases respectively, with 15 bases between them. The CDR3 sequence is 16 residues long. Per germline, CDR1 MGHRA and CDR2 YSYEKL. CDR3 bases: TGCGCCAGCAGCCGGACCGGGAGTGCAGGCAATCAGCCCCAGCATTTT. This codes for CASSRTGSAGNQPQHF.